The clone carrying this T cell receptor (beta chain) was detected only a few times. Its target is unknown. This sample was taken from a study of early T cells in non-severe SARS-CoV-2 infection. About the study: Sequenced material consisted of bulk RNA (from unsorted whole blood), and chains were unpaired.

Study-wide findings and caveats: Anti-spike CD8 specificities were favored by VDJdb matching, whose results missed private and CD4 specificities.

Each cDNA molecule carried a unique molecular identifier. TCRdb reanalysed the 5' RACE reads using MiXCR and keeps one entry per CDR3 protein. The profile covers more than 85,000 distinct CDR3 sequences, with 16% appearing a single time and around 5% taken by the ten largest. The sequencing used whole blood, collected at baseline. This sequence was found in an adult who was a healthcare worker with PCR-confirmed SARS-CoV-2 infection or an uninfected control (not recorded which).

CDR3 bases: TGTGCCAGCAGCTTAGTCCCACTAAGGACCGGGGAGCTGTTTTTT. It yields the protein CASSLVPLRTGELFF. The rearrangement joins TRBV7-8 to TRBJ2-2; D unresolved. Germline lookup yields CDR1 SGHVS and CDR2 FQNEAQ. The CDR3 has 15 residues. V was clipped by 1 base and J by 5 bases, with 11 bases between them.